The TCR beta chain described here comes from a study of blood T cell repertoires in COVID-19. Whole-study context: The study drew acute and convalescent COVID-19 samples from the United States, Italy and Spain.

In the authors' methods: For nucleated cells, counts were estimated from reference gene primer amplification. Profiled with immunoSEQ multiplex PCR; TCRdb holds only in-frame clones, not every one. V, J and clone size are those of that table, while D and trimming were read from the DNA. The table includes about 260,000 clones, 84% detected once. Residents of 24 US areas, aged 18 to 89 years, made up the participants. Germline CDR1 MNHEY, CDR2 SVGAGI. The CDR3 length is 14 residues. J was trimmed by 1 base and V by 8 bases; bases with no gene match: 7. The sequence derives from a man aged 25 to 45 with acute COVID-19. Sequencing was performed on PBMCs or T cells enriched from blood (not recorded which). The chain has TRBV6-5 and TRBJ1-1, with 7 bases aligning to TRBD1. CDR3 in DNA: TGTGCCAGCGGGACAGAGCTCCCGAACACTGAAGCTTTCTTT. Translating it yields CASGTELPNTEAFF.